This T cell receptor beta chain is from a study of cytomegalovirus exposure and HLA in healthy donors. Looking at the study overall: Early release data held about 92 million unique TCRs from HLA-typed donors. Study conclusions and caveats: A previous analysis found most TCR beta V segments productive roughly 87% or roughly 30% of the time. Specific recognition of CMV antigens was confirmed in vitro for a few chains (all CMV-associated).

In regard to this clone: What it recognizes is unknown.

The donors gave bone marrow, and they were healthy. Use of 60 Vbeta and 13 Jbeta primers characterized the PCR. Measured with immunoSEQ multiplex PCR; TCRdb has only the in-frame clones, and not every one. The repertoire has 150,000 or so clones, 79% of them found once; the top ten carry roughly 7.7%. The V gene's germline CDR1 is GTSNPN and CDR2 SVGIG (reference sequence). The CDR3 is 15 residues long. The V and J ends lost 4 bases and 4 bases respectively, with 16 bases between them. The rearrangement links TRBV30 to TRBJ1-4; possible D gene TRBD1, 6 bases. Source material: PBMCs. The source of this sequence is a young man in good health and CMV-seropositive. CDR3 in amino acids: CAWKPRTAVNEKLFF. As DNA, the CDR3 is TGTGCCTGGAAGCCGAGGACAGCCGTTAATGAAAAACTGTTTTTT.